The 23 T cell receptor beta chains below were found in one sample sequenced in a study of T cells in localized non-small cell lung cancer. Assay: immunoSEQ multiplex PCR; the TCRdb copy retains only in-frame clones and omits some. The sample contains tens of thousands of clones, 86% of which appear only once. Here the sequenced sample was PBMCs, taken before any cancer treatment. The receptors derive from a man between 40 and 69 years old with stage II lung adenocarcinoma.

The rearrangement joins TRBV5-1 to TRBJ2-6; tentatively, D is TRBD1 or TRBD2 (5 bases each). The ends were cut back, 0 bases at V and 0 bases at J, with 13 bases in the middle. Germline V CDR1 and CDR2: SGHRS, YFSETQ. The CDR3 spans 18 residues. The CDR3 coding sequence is TGCGCCAGCAGCTTGGTCGGGACGGCCATCTCTGGGGCCAACGTCCTGACTTTC. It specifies CASSLVGTAISGANVLTF.

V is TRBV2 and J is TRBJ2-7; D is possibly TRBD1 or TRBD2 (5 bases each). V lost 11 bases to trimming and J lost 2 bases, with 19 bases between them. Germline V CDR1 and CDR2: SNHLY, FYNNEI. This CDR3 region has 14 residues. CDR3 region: CASQGTSGTYEQYV. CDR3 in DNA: TGTGCCTCCCAAGGGACGTCCGGAACCTACGAGCAGTACGTC.

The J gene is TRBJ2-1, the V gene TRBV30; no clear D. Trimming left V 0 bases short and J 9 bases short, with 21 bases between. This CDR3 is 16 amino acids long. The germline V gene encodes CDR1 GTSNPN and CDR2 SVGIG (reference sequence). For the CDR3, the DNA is TGTGCCTGGAGTGTAAACGGACGGATCGTTCCGGGTGAGCAGTTCTTC. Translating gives CAWSVNGRIVPGEQFF.

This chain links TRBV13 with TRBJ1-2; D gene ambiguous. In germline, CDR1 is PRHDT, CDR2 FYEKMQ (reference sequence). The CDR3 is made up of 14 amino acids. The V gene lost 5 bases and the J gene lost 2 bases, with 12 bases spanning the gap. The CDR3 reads CASSPRTGNYGYTF. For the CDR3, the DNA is TGTGCCAGCAGCCCAAGGACGGGGAACTATGGCTACACCTTC.

This chain's CDR3 is CASSVATSGGDNEQFF. The CDR3 DNA follows: TGTGCCAGCAGCGTAGCGACTAGCGGGGGGGACAATGAGCAGTTCTTC. This sequence joins TRBV9 and TRBJ2-1; the match to TRBD2 covers 14 bases. Trimming cost V 0 bases and J 5 bases; bases outside gene matches: 1. The CDR3 consists of 16 residues. Germline CDR1 SGDLS, CDR2 YYNGEE.

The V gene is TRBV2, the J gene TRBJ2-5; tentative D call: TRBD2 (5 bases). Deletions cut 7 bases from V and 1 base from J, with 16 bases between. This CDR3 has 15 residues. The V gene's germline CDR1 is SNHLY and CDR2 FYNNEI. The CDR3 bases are TGTGCCAGCACCGGGGTCGGAGGACCCCAAGAGACCCAGTACTTC. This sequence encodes CASTGVGGPQETQYF.

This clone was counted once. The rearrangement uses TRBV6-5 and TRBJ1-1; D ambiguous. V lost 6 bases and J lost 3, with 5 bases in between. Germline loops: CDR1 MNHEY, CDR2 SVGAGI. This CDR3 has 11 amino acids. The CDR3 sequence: CASRGYTEAFF. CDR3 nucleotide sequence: TGTGCCAGCAGAGGATACACTGAAGCTTTCTTT.

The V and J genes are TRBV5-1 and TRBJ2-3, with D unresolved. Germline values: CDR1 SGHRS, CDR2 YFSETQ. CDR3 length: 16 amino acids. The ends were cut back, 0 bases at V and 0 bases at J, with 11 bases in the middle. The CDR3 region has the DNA TGCGCCAGCAGCTTGGGGGTGACTTTTAGCACAGATACGCAGTATTTT. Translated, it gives CASSLGVTFSTDTQYF.

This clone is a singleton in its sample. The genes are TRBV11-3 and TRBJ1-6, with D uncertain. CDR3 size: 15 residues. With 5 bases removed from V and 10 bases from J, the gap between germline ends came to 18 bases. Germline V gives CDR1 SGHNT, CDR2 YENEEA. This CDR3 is CASSTSRRKGSPLHF. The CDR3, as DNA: TGTGCCAGCAGCACCTCTAGACGTAAGGGCTCACCCCTCCACTTT.

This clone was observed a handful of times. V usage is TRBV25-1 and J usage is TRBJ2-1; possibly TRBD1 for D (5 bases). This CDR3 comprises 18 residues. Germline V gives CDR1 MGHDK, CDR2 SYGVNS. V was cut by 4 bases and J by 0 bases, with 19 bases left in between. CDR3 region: CASSAADIGVHSYNEQFF. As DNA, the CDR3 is TGTGCCAGCAGTGCCGCTGACATAGGGGTCCACTCCTACAATGAGCAGTTCTTC. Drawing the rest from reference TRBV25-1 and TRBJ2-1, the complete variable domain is EADIYQTPRYLVIGTGKKITLECSQTMGHDKMYWYQQDPGMELHLIHYSYGVNSTEKGDLSSESTVSRIRTEHFPLTLESARPSHTSQYLCASSAADIGVHSYNEQFFGPGTRLTVL.

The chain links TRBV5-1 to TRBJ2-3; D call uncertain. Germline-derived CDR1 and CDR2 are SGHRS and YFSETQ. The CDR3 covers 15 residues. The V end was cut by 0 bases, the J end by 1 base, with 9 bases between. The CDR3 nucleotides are TGCGCCAGCAGCTTGGCCAGAGCCCGCACAGATACGCAGTATTTT. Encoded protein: CASSLARARTDTQYF.

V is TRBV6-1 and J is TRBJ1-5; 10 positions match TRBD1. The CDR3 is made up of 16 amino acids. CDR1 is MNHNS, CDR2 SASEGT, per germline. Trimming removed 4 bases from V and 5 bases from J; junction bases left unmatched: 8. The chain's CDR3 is CASSALTGGADQPQHF. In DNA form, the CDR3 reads TGTGCCAGCAGTGCCTTGACAGGGGGCGCGGATCAGCCCCAGCATTTT.

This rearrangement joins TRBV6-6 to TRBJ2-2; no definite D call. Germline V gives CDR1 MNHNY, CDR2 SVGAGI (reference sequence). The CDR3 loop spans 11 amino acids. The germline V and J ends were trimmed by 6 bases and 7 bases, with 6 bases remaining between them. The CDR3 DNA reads TGTGCCAGCAGGGCGAACGGGGAGCTGTTTTTT. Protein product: CASRANGELFF.

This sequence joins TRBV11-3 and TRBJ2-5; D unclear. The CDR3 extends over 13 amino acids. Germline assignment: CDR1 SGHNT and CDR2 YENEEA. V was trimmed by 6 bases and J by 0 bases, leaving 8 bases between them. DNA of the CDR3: TGTGCCAGCAGTCGCAGTTACCAAGAGACCCAGTACTTC. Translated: CASSRSYQETQYF.

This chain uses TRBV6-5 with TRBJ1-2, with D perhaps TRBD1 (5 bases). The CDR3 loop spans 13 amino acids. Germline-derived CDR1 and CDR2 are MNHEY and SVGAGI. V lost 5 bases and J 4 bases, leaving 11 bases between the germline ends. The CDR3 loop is CASSATESYGYTF. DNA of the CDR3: TGTGCCAGCAGTGCGACAGAATCCTATGGCTACACCTTC.

The CDR3 bases are TGTGCTAGTGGTTTGTCCGCCGGGACAGGGGTTTCTGAAGCTTTCTTT. Its translation: CASGLSAGTGVSEAFF. The chain couples TRBV12-5 to TRBJ1-1, with 10 bases matching TRBD1. The CDR3 runs to 16 residues. Per germline, CDR1 LGHNT and CDR2 FRNRAP. Losses at the gene ends were 2 bases for V and 6 bases for J; bases not matched to a gene: 9. Full variable domain (missing parts from reference TRBV12-5 and TRBJ1-1): DARVTQTPRHKVTEMGQEVTMRCQPILGHNTVFWYRQTMMQGLELLAYFRNRAPLDDSGMPKDRFSAEMPDATLATLKIQPSEPRDSAVYFCASGLSAGTGVSEAFFGQGTRLTVV.

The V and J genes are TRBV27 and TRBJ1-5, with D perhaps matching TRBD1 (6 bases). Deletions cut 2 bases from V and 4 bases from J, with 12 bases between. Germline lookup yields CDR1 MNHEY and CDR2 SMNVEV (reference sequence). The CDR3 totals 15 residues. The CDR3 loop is CASSLRAGANQPQHF. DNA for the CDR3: TGTGCCAGCAGTTTAAGGGCAGGGGCTAATCAGCCCCAGCATTTT.

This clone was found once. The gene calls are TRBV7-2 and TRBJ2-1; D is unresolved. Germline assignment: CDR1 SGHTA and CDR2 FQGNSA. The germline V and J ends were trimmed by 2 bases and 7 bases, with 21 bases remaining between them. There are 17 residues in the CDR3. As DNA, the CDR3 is TGTGCCAGCAGCTTAATAGGTGGAGTGGGCCAGGAGAATGAGCAGTTCTTC. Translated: CASSLIGGVGQENEQFF.

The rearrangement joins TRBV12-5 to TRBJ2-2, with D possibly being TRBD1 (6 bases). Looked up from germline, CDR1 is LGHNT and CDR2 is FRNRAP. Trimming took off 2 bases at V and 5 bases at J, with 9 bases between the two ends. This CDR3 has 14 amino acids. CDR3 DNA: TGTGCTAGTGGTTTGTTTCAGGGGACCGGGGAGCTGTTTTTT. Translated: CASGLFQGTGELFF.

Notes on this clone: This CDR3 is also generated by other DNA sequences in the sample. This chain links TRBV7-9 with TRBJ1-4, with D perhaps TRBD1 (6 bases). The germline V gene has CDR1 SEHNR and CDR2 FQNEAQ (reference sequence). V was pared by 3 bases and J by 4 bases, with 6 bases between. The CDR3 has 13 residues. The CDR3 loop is CASSLDSNEKLFF. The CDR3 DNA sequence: TGTGCCAGCAGCTTGGACAGTAATGAAAAACTGTTTTTT.

The CDR3: CASSWGGSDTEAFF. The CDR3 DNA is TGTGCCAGCAGTTGGGGGGGCTCGGACACTGAAGCTTTCTTT. V and J are TRBV2 and TRBJ1-1; possible D gene TRBD1, 6 bases. Germline loops: CDR1 SNHLY, CDR2 FYNNEI. The CDR3 extends over 14 amino acids. V shed 5 bases and J shed 3 bases, with 13 bases lying between them.

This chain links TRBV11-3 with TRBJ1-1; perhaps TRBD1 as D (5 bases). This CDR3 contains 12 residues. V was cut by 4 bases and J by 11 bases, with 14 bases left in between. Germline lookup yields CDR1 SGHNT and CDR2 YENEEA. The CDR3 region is CASSSPGQAAFF. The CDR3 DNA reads TGTGCCAGCAGCTCCCCGGGGCAAGCCGCTTTCTTT.

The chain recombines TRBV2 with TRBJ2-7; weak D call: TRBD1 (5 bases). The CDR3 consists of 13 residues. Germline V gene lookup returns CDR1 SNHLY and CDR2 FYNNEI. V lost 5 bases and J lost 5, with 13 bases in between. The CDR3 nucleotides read TGTGCCAGCAGTCGAGTAACAGGAGACGAGCAGTACTTC. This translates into CASSRVTGDEQYF.